The clone carrying this T cell receptor (beta chain) was seen repeatedly, ten times or more. These data come from a study of T-cell reconstitution after alpha-beta-depleted transplantation in children. Molecular barcoding with unique molecular identifiers was used for the TCRbeta library. One entry per CDR3 protein results from TCRdb running MiXCR on the PCR reads. The sample includes about 690,000 distinct CDR3 sequences, roughly 15% of them seen just once. Sequenced material: PBMCs from the stem cell graft donor, taken from the stem cell graft. The TCR comes from a human donor who donated a stem cell graft to a child with acute myeloid leukemia.

In DNA, the CDR3 is TGTGCCAGCAGCTCCAATGAGCAGTTCTTC. Encoded protein: CASSSNEQFF. This sequence joins TRBV7-9 and TRBJ2-1; no clear D gene. The ends were cut back, 4 bases at V and 6 bases at J, with 1 base in the middle. The germline V gene has CDR1 SEHNR and CDR2 FQNEAQ (reference sequence). The CDR3 is 10 amino acids.